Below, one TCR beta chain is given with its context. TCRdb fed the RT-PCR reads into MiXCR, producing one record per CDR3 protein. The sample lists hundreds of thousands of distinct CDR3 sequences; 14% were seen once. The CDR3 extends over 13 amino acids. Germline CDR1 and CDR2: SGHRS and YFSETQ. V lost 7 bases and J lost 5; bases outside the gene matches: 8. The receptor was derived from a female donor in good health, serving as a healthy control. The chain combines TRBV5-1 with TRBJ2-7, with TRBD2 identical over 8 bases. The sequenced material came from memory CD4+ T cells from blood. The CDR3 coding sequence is TGCGCCAGCGGAAGCGGGAGTAACGACGAGCAGTACTTC. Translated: CASGSGSNDEQYF.